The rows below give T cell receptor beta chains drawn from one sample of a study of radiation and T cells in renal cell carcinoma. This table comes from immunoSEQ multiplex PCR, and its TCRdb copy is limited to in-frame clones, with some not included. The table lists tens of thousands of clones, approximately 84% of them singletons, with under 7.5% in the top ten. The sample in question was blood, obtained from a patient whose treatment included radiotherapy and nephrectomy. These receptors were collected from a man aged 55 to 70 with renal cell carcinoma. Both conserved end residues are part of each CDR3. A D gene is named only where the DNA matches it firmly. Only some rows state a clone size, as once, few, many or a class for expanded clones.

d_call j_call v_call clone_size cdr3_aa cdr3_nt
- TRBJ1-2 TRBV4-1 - CASSQDHGSIDYGYTF TGCGCCAGCAGCCAAGATCATGGGAGCATCGACTATGGCTACACCTTC
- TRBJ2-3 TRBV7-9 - CASSQITDTQYF TGTGCCAGCAGCCAAATCACAGATACGCAGTATTTT
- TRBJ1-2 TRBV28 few CASSSYRGGRDGYTF TGTGCCAGCAGTTCCTACCGGGGGGGTCGGGATGGCTACACCTTC
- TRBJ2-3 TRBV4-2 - CASREPGGDTQYF TGTGCCAGCAGAGAGCCGGGTGGGGATACGCAGTATTTT
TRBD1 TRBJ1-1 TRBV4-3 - CASSQLATGTDTEAFF TGCGCCAGCAGCCAACTTGCGACGGGGACAGACACTGAAGCTTTCTTT
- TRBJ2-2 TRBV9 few CASSVRGPNTGELFF TGTGCCAGCAGCGTACGGGGGCCGAACACCGGGGAGCTGTTTTTT
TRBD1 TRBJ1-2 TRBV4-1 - CASSHEDRVDGYTF TGCGCCAGCAGCCATGAAGACAGGGTGGATGGCTACACCTTC
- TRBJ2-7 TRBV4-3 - CASSQDSEETYEQYF TGCGCCAGCAGCCAAGATTCGGAGGAGACTTACGAGCAGTACTTC
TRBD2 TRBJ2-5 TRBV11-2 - CASSLLGGGSQETQYF TGTGCCAGCAGCCTTCTAGGCGGGGGGTCCCAAGAGACCCAGTACTTC
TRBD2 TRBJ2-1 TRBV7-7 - CASSPRSSGGGTGFFDEQFF TGTGCCAGCAGCCCCCGGTCTAGCGGGGGGGGTACGGGGTTTTTCGATGAGCAGTTCTTC
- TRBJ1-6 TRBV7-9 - CASSEGLALLPLHF TGTGCCAGCAGCGAGGGACTTGCCCTTTTACCCCTCCACTTT